One and the same sample provided the 20 T cell receptor beta chains below, sequenced in a study of T cell responses to AZD1222 COVID-19 vaccine. Method: immunoSEQ multiplex PCR; TCRdb's copy keeps in-frame clones and lacks some. The sample consists of 180,000 or so clones, 94% of them appearing once. The source material was peripheral blood, sampled on day 0 of AZD1222 vaccination. The receptors were gathered from an adult in good health.

The gene calls are TRBV27 and TRBJ2-1; TRBD2 agrees at 8 bases. Germline V gene lookup returns CDR1 MNHEY and CDR2 SMNVEV (reference sequence). The CDR3 contains 16 residues. V trimming: 0 bases; J trimming: 9 bases; junction bases outside the gene matches: 10. In nucleotides, the CDR3 is TGTGCCAGCAGTTTATCGGGGACTAGTATTCACGGTGAGCAGTTCTTC. Its protein is CASSLSGTSIHGEQFF.

In its sample, this clone was seen once. The gene calls are TRBV6-5 and TRBJ1-1; D gene ambiguous. In germline, CDR1 is MNHEY, CDR2 SVGAGI. With 5 bases removed from V and 0 bases from J, the gap between germline ends came to 7 bases. The CDR3 sequence is 13 residues long. The CDR3 nucleotides read TGTGCCAGCAGTCAGCCCTTGAACACTGAAGCTTTCTTT. Protein product: CASSQPLNTEAFF.

The chain carries TRBV12-3 or TRBV12-4 and TRBJ2-5; the match to TRBD2 covers 7 bases. The CDR3 totals 13 residues. Losses at the gene ends were 3 bases for V and 2 bases for J; bases not matched to a gene: 0. CDR3 region: CASSFGGQETQYF. The CDR3 coding sequence is TGTGCCAGCAGTTTCGGGGGGCAAGAGACCCAGTACTTC.

On this clone: The sample has other DNA sequences that encode this CDR3 too. The rearrangement joins TRBV19 to TRBJ2-1; D gene ambiguous. This CDR3 has 11 residues. The germline V and J ends were trimmed by 7 bases and 7 bases, with 8 bases remaining between them. Germline CDR1 and CDR2: LNHDA and SQIVND (reference sequence). The chain's CDR3 is CASTERNEQFF. CDR3 nucleotides: TGTGCCAGTACCGAGAGAAATGAGCAGTTCTTC.

The chain is built from TRBV7-8 and TRBJ1-1; D not resolved. This CDR3 is built from 15 residues. The V and J ends lost 1 base and 0 bases respectively, with 9 bases between them. Germline loops: CDR1 SGHVS, CDR2 FQNEAQ. CDR3 loop: CASSLDPAMNTEAFF. The CDR3 coding sequence is TGTGCCAGCAGCTTAGACCCAGCGATGAACACTGAAGCTTTCTTT.

This sequence joins TRBV27 and TRBJ2-7, with D unresolved. The CDR3 totals 11 residues. The germline CDR1 and CDR2 sequences are MNHEY and SMNVEV (reference sequence). V was trimmed by 4 bases and J by 3 bases, leaving 4 bases between them. The CDR3 bases are TGTGCCAGCAGTTCGCGCTACGAGCAGTACTTC. This sequence encodes CASSSRYEQYF.

The chain uses TRBV29-1 and TRBJ1-1; D is possibly TRBD1 (6 bases). The CDR3 has 15 amino acids. CDR1 is SQVTM, CDR2 ANQGSEA, per germline. V was cut by 7 bases and J by 1 base, with 19 bases left in between. The CDR3 sequence: CSAVTFDRPNTEAFF. The CDR3 DNA reads TGCAGCGCCGTTACCTTTGACAGGCCGAACACTGAAGCTTTCTTT.

V is TRBV28 and J is TRBJ1-1; D perhaps matches TRBD1 (6 bases). The ends were cut back, 3 bases at V and 0 bases at J, with 11 bases in the middle. The CDR3 contains 15 residues. Germline CDR1 is MDHEN and CDR2 is SYDVKM. The CDR3 region has the DNA TGTGCCAGCAGTTTCCCCGACAGGATGAACACTGAAGCTTTCTTT. Its protein is CASSFPDRMNTEAFF.

The chain has TRBV28 and TRBJ1-5, with no clear D. V gave up 11 bases and J gave up 4 bases, with 12 bases separating them. From germline, CDR1 is MDHEN and CDR2 SYDVKM. CDR3 length equals 12 residues. CDR3 bases: TGTGCCGAAGGGCGGTCTAATCAGCCCCAGCATTTT. Residues: CAEGRSNQPQHF.

The chain combines TRBV3-1 (or the pseudogene TRBV3-2) with TRBJ1-5, with D tentatively TRBD1 (5 bases). Per germline, CDR1 LGHDT and CDR2 YNNKEL (reference sequence). V was trimmed by 0 bases and J by 4 bases, leaving 7 bases between them. The CDR3 is made up of 14 amino acids. CDR3 residues: CASSQDGANQPQHF. The CDR3 nucleotides are TGTGCCAGCAGCCAAGATGGGGCAAATCAGCCCCAGCATTTT.

J is TRBJ1-1 and V is TRBV5-5; D is undetermined. From germline, CDR1 is SGHKS and CDR2 YYEKEE (reference sequence). The CDR3 has 15 amino acids. Trimming pared 3 bases from V and 0 bases from J, leaving 12 bases between. The CDR3 region has the DNA TGTGCCAGCAGCTACGGACTTGGCTTGAACACTGAAGCTTTCTTT. Protein sequence: CASSYGLGLNTEAFF.

On this clone itself: A junction boundary mismatches the germline segment, possibly from a read error. The DNA for the CDR3 is TGCGCCAGCAGCCACAAATCCGGGACAGGCTCCGACGAGCAGTACTTC. This gives the protein CASSHKSGTGSDEQYF. The chain has TRBV5-1 and TRBJ2-7, with 8 bases that match TRBD1. Germline V gene lookup returns CDR1 SGHRS and CDR2 YFSETQ. The CDR3 runs to 16 residues.

This clone appeared once. The rearrangement links TRBV30 to TRBJ2-2; D possibly uses TRBD1 or TRBD2 (5 bases each). The germline CDR1 and CDR2 sequences are GTSNPN and SVGIG (reference sequence). The V and J ends lost 0 bases and 7 bases respectively, with 9 bases between them. The CDR3 runs to 13 residues. In nucleotides, the CDR3 is TGTGCCTGGAGTGTGGGGACCAACGGGGAGCTGTTTTTT. It translates to CAWSVGTNGELFF.

The chain carries TRBV14 and TRBJ2-3; TRBD2 matches 9 bases. Germline loops: CDR1 SGHDN, CDR2 FVKESK. The J segment lost 2 bases and the V segment lost 1 base, leaving 10 bases of the junction unmatched. This CDR3 is built from 18 residues. The CDR3 here is CASSQGWRLAEYTDTQYF. Written as DNA, the CDR3 is TGTGCCAGCAGCCAAGGATGGAGACTAGCGGAATACACAGATACGCAGTATTTT.

The chain uses TRBV7-7 and TRBJ2-1, with 13 nucleotides matching TRBD2. V was pared by 5 bases and J by 7 bases, with 11 bases of the junction left unmatched. Looked up from germline, CDR1 is SSHAT and CDR2 is FNYEAQ (reference sequence). The CDR3 sequence is 17 residues long. The DNA for the CDR3 is TGTGCCAGCAGCCCCGGACTAGCGGGAGTGTTGGCGAATGAGCAGTTCTTC. Its translation: CASSPGLAGVLANEQFF. Supplemented by reference TRBV7-7 and TRBJ2-1, the full variable domain reads GAGVSQSPRYKVTKRGQDVTLRCDPISSHATLYWYQQALGQGPEFLTYFNYEAQPDKSGLPSDRFSAERPEGSISTLTIQRTEQRDSAMYRCASSPGLAGVLANEQFFGPGTRLTVL.

CDR3 in DNA: TGTGCCTGGAGTTGGGGGGGTGGCTATGGCTACACCTTC. This encodes CAWSWGGGYGYTF. The rearrangement joins TRBV30 to TRBJ1-2; the D gene is possibly TRBD1 (5 bases). This CDR3 is built from 13 residues. Trimming cost V 2 bases and J 4 bases, with 11 bases left between them. Germline-derived CDR1 and CDR2 are GTSNPN and SVGIG (reference sequence).

In its sample, this clone was seen once. The chain uses TRBV9 and TRBJ1-2; the D is unclear. Germline V gene sequence: CDR1 SGDLS, CDR2 YYNGEE. The V end lost 4 bases, the J end lost 8 bases, and 15 bases lay between the germline ends. This CDR3 spans 13 amino acids. This CDR3 is CASSSPPLWGYTF. The CDR3 bases are TGTGCCAGCAGCTCTCCCCCGCTATGGGGCTACACCTTC. Full variable domain (rest looked up from reference TRBV9 and TRBJ1-2): DSGVTQTPKHLITATGQRVTLRCSPRSGDLSVYWYQQSLDQGLQFLIQYYNGEERAKGNILERFSAQQFPDLHSELNLSSLELGDSALYFCASSSPPLWGYTFGSGTRLTVV.

This rearrangement joins TRBV28 to TRBJ2-1, with 8 bases lining up with TRBD2. The V gene's germline CDR1 is MDHEN and CDR2 SYDVKM. The CDR3 is made up of 16 amino acids. J gave up 7 bases and V 4 bases, and 12 bases lay outside the gene matches. CDR3 nucleotides: TGTGCCAGCAGTTCGGAGACTAGCGCCGTCTTTAATGAGCAGTTCTTC. Amino acids: CASSSETSAVFNEQFF.

This clone occurred once. The gene calls are TRBV19 and TRBJ1-2, with 9 bases that match TRBD1. The germline V gene has CDR1 LNHDA and CDR2 SQIVND (reference sequence). The CDR3 covers 12 residues. J gave up 11 bases and V 6 bases, and 7 bases lay outside the gene matches. The CDR3 DNA is TGTGCCAGTAGGGAGCGACAGGGGGGATACACCTTC. Encoded protein: CASRERQGGYTF.

This chain links TRBV19 with TRBJ1-5; possibly TRBD1 for D (5 bases). The CDR3 runs to 15 residues. Germline V gene data show CDR1 as LNHDA and CDR2 as SQIVND (reference sequence). Trimming pared 3 bases from V and 0 bases from J, leaving 9 bases between. CDR3 coding DNA: TGTGCCAGTAGTATCGGGACGGCTAGCAATCAGCCCCAGCATTTT. Residues: CASSIGTASNQPQHF.